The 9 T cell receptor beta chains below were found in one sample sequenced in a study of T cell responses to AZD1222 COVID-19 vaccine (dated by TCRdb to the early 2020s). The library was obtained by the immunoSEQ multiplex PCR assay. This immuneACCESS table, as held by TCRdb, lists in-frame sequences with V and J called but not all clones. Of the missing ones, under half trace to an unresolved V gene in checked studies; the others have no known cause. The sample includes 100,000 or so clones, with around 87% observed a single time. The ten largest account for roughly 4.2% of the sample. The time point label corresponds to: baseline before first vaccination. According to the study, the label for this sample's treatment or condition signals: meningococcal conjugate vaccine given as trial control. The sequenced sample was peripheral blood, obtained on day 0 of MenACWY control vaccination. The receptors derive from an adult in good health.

The CDR3 region is CASTPTSGMGDEQFF. DNA of the CDR3: TGTGCCAGCACCCCGACTAGCGGGATGGGTGATGAGCAGTTCTTC. This rearrangement joins TRBV6-2 or TRBV6-3 to TRBJ2-1; 11 nucleotides agree with TRBD2. Trimming removed 7 bases from V and 8 bases from J; junction bases left unmatched: 10. The CDR3 is made up of 15 amino acids. The germline gives CDR1 MNHEY, CDR2 SVGEGT.

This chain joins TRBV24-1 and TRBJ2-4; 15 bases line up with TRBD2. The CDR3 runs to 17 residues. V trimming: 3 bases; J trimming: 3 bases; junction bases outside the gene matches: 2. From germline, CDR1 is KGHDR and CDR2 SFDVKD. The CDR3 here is CATSDVGLAGGKNIQYF. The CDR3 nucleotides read TGTGCCACCAGTGATGTGGGACTAGCGGGAGGCAAAAACATTCAGTACTTC.

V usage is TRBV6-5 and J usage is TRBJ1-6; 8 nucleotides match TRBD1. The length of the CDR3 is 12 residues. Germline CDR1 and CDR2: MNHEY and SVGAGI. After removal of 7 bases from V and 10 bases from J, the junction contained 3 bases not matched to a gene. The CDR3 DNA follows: TGTGCCAGCACGACAGGGGTCTCACCCCTCCACTTT. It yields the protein CASTTGVSPLHF.

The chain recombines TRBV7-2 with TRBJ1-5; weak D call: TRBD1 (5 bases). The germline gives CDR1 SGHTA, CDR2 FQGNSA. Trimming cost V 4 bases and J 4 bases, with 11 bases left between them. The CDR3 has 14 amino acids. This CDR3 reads CASSSDTFNQPQHF. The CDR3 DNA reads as TGTGCCAGCAGCTCGGACACCTTTAATCAGCCCCAGCATTTT.

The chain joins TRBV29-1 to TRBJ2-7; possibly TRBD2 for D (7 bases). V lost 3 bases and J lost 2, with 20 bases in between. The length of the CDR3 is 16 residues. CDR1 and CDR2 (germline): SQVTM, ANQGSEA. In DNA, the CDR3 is TGCAGCGTTGATGGGGGGGACATCACGGAACCCTACGAGCAGTACTTC. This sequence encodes CSVDGGDITEPYEQYF.

CDR3 region: CASSSQTSGGASEQYF. CDR3 coding DNA: TGTGCCAGCAGCTCCCAAACTAGCGGGGGGGCCAGTGAGCAGTACTTC. The chain employs TRBV11-2 and TRBJ2-7; 13 positions agree with TRBD2. Losses at the gene ends were 4 bases for V and 7 bases for J; bases not matched to a gene: 10. CDR3 size: 16 residues. The germline gives CDR1 SGHAT, CDR2 FQNNGV.

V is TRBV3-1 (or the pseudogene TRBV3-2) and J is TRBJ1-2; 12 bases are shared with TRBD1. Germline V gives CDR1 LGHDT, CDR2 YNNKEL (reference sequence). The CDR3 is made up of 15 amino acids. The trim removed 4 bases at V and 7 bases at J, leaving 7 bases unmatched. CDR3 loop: CASSLPGQGAGGYTF. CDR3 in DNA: TGTGCCAGCAGCCTCCCGGGACAGGGGGCGGGTGGCTACACCTTC.

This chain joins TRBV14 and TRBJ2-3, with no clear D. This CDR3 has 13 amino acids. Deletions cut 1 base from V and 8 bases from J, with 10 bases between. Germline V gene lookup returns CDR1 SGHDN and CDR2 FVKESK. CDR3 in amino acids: CASSQGYPGTQYF. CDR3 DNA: TGTGCCAGCAGCCAAGGTTATCCCGGTACGCAGTATTTT. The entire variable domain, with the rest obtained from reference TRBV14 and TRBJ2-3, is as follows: EAGVTQFPSHSVIEKGQTVTLRCDPISGHDNLYWYRRVMGKEIKFLLHFVKESKQDESGMPNNRFLAERTGGTYSTLKVQPAELEDSGVYFCASSQGYPGTQYFGPGTRLTVL.

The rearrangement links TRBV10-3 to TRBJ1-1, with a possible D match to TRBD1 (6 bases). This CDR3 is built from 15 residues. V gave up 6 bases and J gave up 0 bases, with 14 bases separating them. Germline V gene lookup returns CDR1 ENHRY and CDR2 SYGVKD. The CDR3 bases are TGTGCCATCAGGGCCGGGACACCCATGAACACTGAAGCTTTCTTT. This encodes CAIRAGTPMNTEAFF.